These 4 T cell receptor beta chains were all obtained from the same sample, sequenced in a study of response to subunit inactivated influenza vaccine. TCRdb used MiXCR to reprocess the RT-PCR reads, holding one entry per CDR3 protein. The sample lists about 570,000 distinct CDR3 sequences; roughly 12% were seen once. The sample also formed part of further work on T cells expressing NK-cell markers. That work adds: UMIs accompanied the 5'RACE template switching by which TCR beta cDNA was made.

The specimen was PBMCs from blood, collected on the day of vaccination. The source is a man over 45 who received an inactivated influenza vaccine.

This clonotype has only a few counts. This chain links TRBV7-9 with TRBJ1-1, with D possibly being TRBD1 (5 bases). There are 14 residues in the CDR3. The V gene lost 2 bases and the J gene lost 1 base, with 8 bases spanning the gap. Per the germline V gene, CDR1 is SEHNR and CDR2 is FQNEAQ (reference sequence). The CDR3 here is CASSLYGGNTEAFF. The CDR3 DNA sequence: TGTGCCAGCAGCTTATACGGGGGGAACACTGAAGCTTTCTTT.

The chain uses TRBV5-1 and TRBJ2-1; D unresolved. Between the trimmed V and J ends, which lost 4 bases and 4 bases, there was a span of 15 bases. CDR1 is SGHRS, CDR2 YFSETQ, per germline. The CDR3 spans 15 residues. CDR3 loop: CASSMAANLYNEQFF. As DNA, the CDR3 is TGCGCCAGCAGCATGGCCGCCAACCTTTACAATGAGCAGTTCTTC.

This rearrangement joins TRBV5-1 to TRBJ2-3, with D unclear. The CDR3 spans 15 residues. Germline V gives CDR1 SGHRS, CDR2 YFSETQ. V lost 0 bases and J lost 1, with 9 bases in between. This chain's CDR3 is CASSLEALRTDTQYF. DNA of the CDR3: TGCGCCAGCAGCTTGGAGGCGCTTCGCACAGATACGCAGTATTTT.

The chain combines TRBV5-1 with TRBJ2-1, with 14 bases identical to TRBD2. The CDR3 runs to 15 residues. V shed 4 bases and J 6 bases; nucleotides not matched to a gene: 3. The V gene's germline CDR1 is SGHRS and CDR2 YFSETQ. CDR3 region: CASSIGLAGGNEQFF. The CDR3, as DNA: TGCGCCAGCAGCATAGGACTAGCGGGAGGCAATGAGCAGTTCTTC.